These T cell receptor beta chains were read from a single sample in a study of CD8+ T cells in alopecia areata. Here immunoSEQ multiplex PCR was the method, and the copy in TCRdb shows in-frame clones only, minus some. The table lists around 100,000 clones, under 60% of them singletons. This specimen was CD8+ T cells sorted from blood, taken at week 24, from a patient treated with tofacitinib. Receptors were obtained from a human donor with alopecia areata. Both conserved end residues are part of each CDR3. Fields, in order: CDR3 DNA, CDR3 protein, D gene, clone size, J gene, V gene. A D gene is named only where the DNA matches it firmly. For some rows the clone size is stated as once, few or many, or as a class when expanded; others skip it.

DNA: TGTGCCAGCAGCTTGGAACTAGCGGACTCAGATACGCAGTATTTT
CDR3: CASSLELADSDTQYF
D: TRBD2
size: .
J: TRBJ2-3
V: TRBV5-8

DNA: TGTGCCAGTAGTATAGATCTGGAGACCTCGTACCAAGAGACCCAGTACTTC
CDR3: CASSIDLETSYQETQYF
D: .
size: .
J: TRBJ2-5
V: TRBV19

DNA: TGTGCCAGCAGCCAAGGAAGTCTACGCGAAAAACTGTTTTTT
CDR3: CASSQGSLREKLFF
D: .
size: .
J: TRBJ1-4
V: TRBV14

DNA: TGTGCCAGCAGTTACGGAGCCCCAGATACGCAGTATTTT
CDR3: CASSYGAPDTQYF
D: .
size: .
J: TRBJ2-3
V: TRBV27

DNA: TGTGCCTGGAGCAGGGAAACTGAAGCTTTCTTT
CDR3: CAWSRETEAFF
D: .
size: few
J: TRBJ1-1
V: TRBV30

DNA: TGTGCCAGCAGTGAATTTTGGCAACGGGACGACTATGGCTACACCTTC
CDR3: CASSEFWQRDDYGYTF
D: .
size: .
J: TRBJ1-2
V: TRBV6-1

DNA: TGCGCCAGCAGCCATCACACTAGCGGGGGCCCCATTCTGTCCTACAATGAGCAGTTCTTC
CDR3: CASSHHTSGGPILSYNEQFF
D: TRBD2
size: .
J: TRBJ2-1
V: TRBV4-1

DNA: TGCTGCGTTGGTCAGAACCAAGAGACCCAGTACTTC
CDR3: CCVGQNQETQYF
D: .
size: .
J: TRBJ2-5
V: TRBV29-1

DNA: TGTGCCAGCAGCCCACCGACAGGGATGAACACTGAAGCTTTCTTT
CDR3: CASSPPTGMNTEAFF
D: TRBD1
size: few
J: TRBJ1-1
V: TRBV7-9

DNA: TGTGCCAGCAGCCTGACAGGGCGCAGGCCCCTCCACTTT
CDR3: CASSLTGRRPLHF
D: TRBD1
size: .
J: TRBJ1-6
V: TRBV27

DNA: TGTGCCAGCAGCGTCTGGGACGGATACAATGAGCAGTTCTTC
CDR3: CASSVWDGYNEQFF
D: .
size: .
J: TRBJ2-1
V: TRBV5-6

DNA: TGTGCCAGCAGTTTAGGGTTCGGGGCTTCGAGCTCCTACAATGAGCAGTTCTTC
CDR3: CASSLGFGASSSYNEQFF
D: .
size: .
J: TRBJ2-1
V: TRBV13

DNA: TGTGCCAGCAGTGATGGCTCACCCCTCCACTTT
CDR3: CASSDGSPLHF
D: .
size: .
J: TRBJ1-6
V: TRBV27

DNA: TGTGCCAGCCGCCCGGGACAGGGGTTGACTGAAGCTTTCTTT
CDR3: CASRPGQGLTEAFF
D: TRBD1
size: few
J: TRBJ1-1
V: TRBV7-9

DNA: TGCAGCGTGTTAGTGGACGCCTCCTACGAGCAGTACTTC
CDR3: CSVLVDASYEQYF
D: .
size: .
J: TRBJ2-7
V: TRBV29-1

DNA: TGTGCCAGCTGCCCTGAGGGGACAGGTTGCTCTGGAAACACCATATATTTT
CDR3: CASCPEGTGCSGNTIYF
D: TRBD1
size: .
J: TRBJ1-3
V: TRBV13

DNA: TGCAGCGTTCAATTTTCCCCAAGGGACCTCTCTGGGGCCAACGTCCTGACTTTC
CDR3: CSVQFSPRDLSGANVLTF
D: .
size: once
J: TRBJ2-6
V: TRBV29-1

DNA: TGCAGCGTTGAAGGAACAGACTATGGCTACACCTTC
CDR3: CSVEGTDYGYTF
D: .
size: few
J: TRBJ1-2
V: TRBV29-1

DNA: TGTGCCAGCAGCGAGGGCGACTTGAATGGAAACACCATATATTTT
CDR3: CASSEGDLNGNTIYF
D: .
size: .
J: TRBJ1-3
V: TRBV9

DNA: TGTGCCAGCAGTGAATCAACGGGGGCTGGGGCCAACGTCCTGACTTTC
CDR3: CASSESTGAGANVLTF
D: .
size: few
J: TRBJ2-6
V: TRBV6-1

DNA: TGTGCCACCAGCACCCTGGAGGGCCAAGAGACCCAGTACTTC
CDR3: CATSTLEGQETQYF
D: .
size: .
J: TRBJ2-5
V: TRBV15

DNA: TGTGCCTATCTCGTAGAGGGAGTCCCTGACACTGAAGCTTTCTTT
CDR3: CAYLVEGVPDTEAFF
D: .
size: few
J: TRBJ1-1
V: TRBV7-9

DNA: TGTGCCAGCAGCCCTCGGACAGATACGCAGTATTTT
CDR3: CASSPRTDTQYF
D: .
size: once
J: TRBJ2-3
V: TRBV7-9

DNA: TGTGCCACCAGCAGAGGCACAGAAAATGAAAAACTGTTTTTT
CDR3: CATSRGTENEKLFF
D: .
size: few
J: TRBJ1-4
V: TRBV15

DNA: TGTGCCAGCAGCTTTGGGACAGGGGGCGATTTGACCGGGGAGCTGTTTTTT
CDR3: CASSFGTGGDLTGELFF
D: TRBD1
size: .
J: TRBJ2-2
V: TRBV5-6

DNA: TGTGCCAGCAGCTTGTGGCTTAGCAATCAGCCCCAGCATTTT
CDR3: CASSLWLSNQPQHF
D: .
size: few
J: TRBJ1-5
V: TRBV5-6

DNA: TGCAGCGTTGCCGGTTGGGACCGATTCCGAGGGGATACGCAGTATTTT
CDR3: CSVAGWDRFRGDTQYF
D: .
size: .
J: TRBJ2-3
V: TRBV29-1

DNA: TGTGCCAGCAGTTCGAGAATTACTTCACCCCTCCACTTT
CDR3: CASSSRITSPLHF
D: .
size: .
J: TRBJ1-6
V: TRBV27

DNA: TGTGCCAGCAGGATAGGGACAGTAAGTAGTTACGAGCAGTACTTC
CDR3: CASRIGTVSSYEQYF
D: TRBD1
size: .
J: TRBJ2-7
V: TRBV2

DNA: TGTGCCTGGAGTCCGGGGCCTACTACCTCCAATGAGCAGTTCTTC
CDR3: CAWSPGPTTSNEQFF
D: .
size: .
J: TRBJ2-1
V: TRBV30

DNA: TGTGCCAGCAGTGATGAGACCCAGTACTTC
CDR3: CASSDETQYF
D: .
size: .
J: TRBJ2-5
V: TRBV25-1

DNA: TGTGCCAGCATCTCCCTTCGGGGGAGTAGCACAGATACGCAGTATTTT
CDR3: CASISLRGSSTDTQYF
D: .
size: .
J: TRBJ2-3
V: TRBV11-2

DNA: TGTGCCAGCAGTTACTCGGAAGAGGGTAGCTATGGCTACACCTTC
CDR3: CASSYSEEGSYGYTF
D: .
size: .
J: TRBJ1-2
V: TRBV6-5

DNA: TGTGCCAGCAGCGTGTCCCATCCGGCCAATAATTCACCCCTCCACTTT
CDR3: CASSVSHPANNSPLHF
D: .
size: .
J: TRBJ1-6
V: TRBV9

DNA: TGTGCCAGCAGCTTGGTTGGGGACAGGGGCCTCTATGGCTACACCTTC
CDR3: CASSLVGDRGLYGYTF
D: TRBD1
size: .
J: TRBJ1-2
V: TRBV5-6

DNA: TGTGCCAGCACCGCTGTCGGGACAGGGGACACTGAAGCTTTCTTT
CDR3: CASTAVGTGDTEAFF
D: TRBD1
size: once
J: TRBJ1-1
V: TRBV27

DNA: TGTGCCAGCAGTTTACGGCCGGTATACAATGAGCAGTTCTTC
CDR3: CASSLRPVYNEQFF
D: .
size: once
J: TRBJ2-1
V: TRBV27

DNA: TGCGCCAGCAGCCAAGGGGACCACTACGAGCAGTACTTC
CDR3: CASSQGDHYEQYF
D: .
size: .
J: TRBJ2-7
V: TRBV4-1

DNA: TGTGCCAGCAGCGCAACACAGATTGAAGCTTTCTTT
CDR3: CASSATQIEAFF
D: .
size: .
J: TRBJ1-1
V: TRBV2

DNA: TGCGCCAGCAGCCCCGCTAAAGCCCACACAGATACGCAGTATTTT
CDR3: CASSPAKAHTDTQYF
D: .
size: .
J: TRBJ2-3
V: TRBV5-1

DNA: TGTGCCACCAGCTATCCCTCGGGGATGGGGGCTTTCTTT
CDR3: CATSYPSGMGAFF
D: .
size: .
J: TRBJ1-1
V: TRBV15

DNA: TGTGCCTGGGAGACTAGCGGGGGTTACGAGCAGTACTTC
CDR3: CAWETSGGYEQYF
D: TRBD2
size: .
J: TRBJ2-7
V: TRBV30

DNA: TGTGCCAGCAGTGAAGCGCTTGAGGGGGCTGACACAGATACGCAGTATTTT
CDR3: CASSEALEGADTDTQYF
D: TRBD1
size: .
J: TRBJ2-3
V: TRBV2

DNA: TGTGCCAGCGGGACAACGAACACTGAAGCTTTCTTT
CDR3: CASGTTNTEAFF
D: .
size: .
J: TRBJ1-1
V: TRBV7-9

DNA: TGCAGCGTTGTTTCCCCTGCGGCCAACTATGGCTACACCTTC
CDR3: CSVVSPAANYGYTF
D: .
size: few
J: TRBJ1-2
V: TRBV29-1

DNA: TGTGCCTGGAGCGTACTAGCGGGGGGTCAAGAGACCCAGTACTTC
CDR3: CAWSVLAGGQETQYF
D: TRBD2
size: .
J: TRBJ2-5
V: TRBV30

DNA: TGCGCCAGCAGCTTGGACAGGCGCACCGGGGAGCTGTTTTTT
CDR3: CASSLDRRTGELFF
D: .
size: .
J: TRBJ2-2
V: TRBV5-1

DNA: TGTGCCAGCAGCTTAGTCGGCGGGGGGAGCACAGATACGCAGTATTTT
CDR3: CASSLVGGGSTDTQYF
D: TRBD2
size: .
J: TRBJ2-3
V: TRBV7-8

DNA: TGTGCCAGCAGCCCGAGTAACCTGGGGGAAAAACTGTTTTTT
CDR3: CASSPSNLGEKLFF
D: .
size: .
J: TRBJ1-4
V: TRBV13

DNA: TGCGCCAGCAGCCAAGCGACTAGCCGACTACAAGAGACCCAGTACTTC
CDR3: CASSQATSRLQETQYF
D: TRBD2
size: .
J: TRBJ2-5
V: TRBV4-1

DNA: TGTGCCAGCAGCGTGGGGGACCTCCTAGGCTACACCTTC
CDR3: CASSVGDLLGYTF
D: .
size: .
J: TRBJ1-2
V: TRBV13

DNA: TGTGCCAGCAGCACTAGCGGGGCCTTAGATACGCAGTATTTT
CDR3: CASSTSGALDTQYF
D: TRBD2
size: .
J: TRBJ2-3
V: TRBV2

DNA: TGCGCCAGCAGCCAAGGGACGACAGGGTATCCCTACGAGCAGTACTTC
CDR3: CASSQGTTGYPYEQYF
D: TRBD1
size: .
J: TRBJ2-7
V: TRBV4-3

DNA: TGTGCCAGCAGCTTAGCCCCCTACGAGCAGTACTTC
CDR3: CASSLAPYEQYF
D: .
size: few
J: TRBJ2-7
V: TRBV13

DNA: TGTGCCAGTAGTACCCGCCCAGGGTGGAGCGCAGATACGCAGTATTTT
CDR3: CASSTRPGWSADTQYF
D: .
size: .
J: TRBJ2-3
V: TRBV19

DNA: TGTGCCAGGGGGGTAAGGGGGCAAAATCAGCCCCAGCATTTT
CDR3: CARGVRGQNQPQHF
D: TRBD1
size: .
J: TRBJ1-5
V: TRBV2

DNA: TGTGCCTGTGGGGTTTGGGGGAACACTGAAGCTTTCTTT
CDR3: CACGVWGNTEAFF
D: .
size: .
J: TRBJ1-1
V: TRBV19

DNA: TGTGCCAGCAGCGGACAGAGCTATGGCTACACCTTC
CDR3: CASSGQSYGYTF
D: .
size: .
J: TRBJ1-2
V: TRBV2